This TCR beta chain derives from a study of blood T cells in healthy people across ages. In its sample, this clonotype was seen a few times. A sample-barcoded 5' primer and a J-beta primer mix were used in a second PCR of roughly 7 to 12 cycles. The template-switch adaptor was a 5' adaptor with 12 random nucleotides. It tagged each cDNA molecule. TCRdb independently ran MiXCR on the 5' RACE reads; one entry per CDR3 protein. The profile shows under 950,000 distinct CDR3 sequences, roughly 20% of them singletons. Drawing of peripheral blood yielded ten milliliters from each donor. The germline V gene has CDR1 SGDLS and CDR2 YYNGEE. This CDR3 contains 13 residues. The V and J ends lost 4 bases and 8 bases respectively, with 13 bases between them.

Sequencing input: blood. The chain links TRBV9 to TRBJ2-1, with D maybe TRBD2 (6 bases). This sequence originates from a man between 70 and 80 years old in good health. CDR3 nucleotides: TGTGCCAGCAGCCGCATGCGGGAATATGAGCAGTTCTTC. It codes for CASSRMREYEQFF.